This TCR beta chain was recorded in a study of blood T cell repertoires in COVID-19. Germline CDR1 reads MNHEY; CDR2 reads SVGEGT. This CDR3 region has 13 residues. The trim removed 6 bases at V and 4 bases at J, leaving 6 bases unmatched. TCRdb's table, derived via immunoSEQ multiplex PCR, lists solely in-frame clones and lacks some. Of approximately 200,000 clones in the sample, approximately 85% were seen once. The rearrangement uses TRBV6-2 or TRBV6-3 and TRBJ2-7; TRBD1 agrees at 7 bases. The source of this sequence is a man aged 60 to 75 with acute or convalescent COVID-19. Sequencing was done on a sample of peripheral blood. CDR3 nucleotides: TGTGCCAGCAGCAGCGACAGGGCATACGAGCAGTACTTC. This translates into CASSSDRAYEQYF.